A single sample is the source of the 28 T cell receptor beta chains below, sequenced in a study of T-cell reconstitution after alpha-beta-depleted transplantation in children listed by TCRdb under 2016. This specimen's treatment or condition label, interpreted: allogeneic hematopoietic cell transplantation with graft depleted of TCRalphabeta T cells and CD19 B cells. Libraries came from PCR. TCRdb names Illumina HiSeq 2500 as the instrument used. To normalize quantification of the TCRbeta repertoire, the TCR libraries were built with molecular barcoding that relied on unique molecular identifiers. The public reads were reprocessed in TCRdb via fastp at Q25 and MiXCR, keeping in-frame beta chains. Every distinct CDR3 protein forms one entry, paired with its most common genes and DNA. Counted in this sample were about 420,000 distinct CDR3 sequences; 15% to 20% of them appeared once. Approximately 29% of the sample is in the top ten clones.

Material: PBMCs, mostly from graft donor cells, obtained 360 days after TCRalphabeta/CD19-depleted stem cell transplant. The receptors shown here come from a boy less than two years old who had a stem cell transplant for Wiskott-Aldrich syndrome, so the T cells may come from the graft donor.

The rearrangement links TRBV7-8 to TRBJ2-7; a possible D gene is TRBD2 (7 bases). This CDR3 is built from 15 residues. V dropped 0 bases and J dropped 3 bases, with 12 bases sitting between them. Per germline, CDR1 SGHVS and CDR2 FQNEAQ. The CDR3 nucleotides are TGTGCCAGCAGCTTAGCGAGGGGGGACTACTACGAGCAGTACTTC. Translating it yields CASSLARGDYYEQYF. The full variable domain, its missing parts supplied by reference TRBV7-8 and TRBJ2-7, is GAGVSQSPRYKVAKRGQDVALRCDPISGHVSLFWYQQALGQGPEFLTYFQNEAQLDKSGLPSDRFFAERPEGSVSTLKIQRTQQEDSAVYLCASSLARGDYYEQYFGPGTRLTVT.

To note about this clonotype: This may come from a read error, since a much larger clone is one base off. The V call is TRBV6-2 or TRBV6-3, the J call TRBJ2-4, with a tentative D call TRBD2 (6 bases). Trimming left V 4 bases short and J 4 bases short, with 17 bases between. This CDR3 is 16 amino acids long. Germline V CDR1 and CDR2: MNHEY, SVGEGT. CDR3 region: CASSFPTSGRKNIQYF. CDR3 coding DNA: TGTGCCAGCAGTTTCCCGACGAGCGGGCGGAAAAACATTCAGTACTTC.

A few counts support this clonotype. The J gene is TRBJ2-7, the V gene TRBV7-7; 7 bases agree with TRBD2. The germline V gene encodes CDR1 SSHAT and CDR2 FNYEAQ (reference sequence). With V trimmed by 5 bases and J by 1 base, 11 bases remained unmatched. The CDR3 extends over 16 amino acids. CDR3 DNA sequence: TGTGCCAGCAGCCCACGGGGGAGGGTAGGGTCCTACGAGCAGTACTTC. Translated: CASSPRGRVGSYEQYF.

The chain uses TRBV5-1 and TRBJ2-6; D perhaps matches TRBD1 (6 bases). Deletions cut 1 base from V and 0 bases from J, with 11 bases between. The CDR3 runs 17 residues. CDR1 and CDR2 (germline): SGHRS, YFSETQ. CDR3 region: CASSLRGTYSGANVLTF. CDR3 nucleotide sequence: TGCGCCAGCAGCTTGAGGGGGACATACTCTGGGGCCAACGTCCTGACTTTC. Full variable domain (missing parts from reference TRBV5-1 and TRBJ2-6): KAGVTQTPRYLIKTRGQQVTLSCSPISGHRSVSWYQQTPGQGLQFLFEYFSETQRNKGNFPGRFSGRQFSNSRSEMNVSTLELGDSALYLCASSLRGTYSGANVLTFGAGSRLTVL.

The chain employs TRBV28 and TRBJ2-5, with a weak D call TRBD2 (6 bases). This CDR3 contains 16 residues. From germline, CDR1 is MDHEN and CDR2 SYDVKM. Trimming took off 7 bases at V and 1 base at J, with 19 bases between the two ends. CDR3 DNA: TGTGCCAGCAAGGTAGAAGCGGGCTCCTTCCAAGAGACCCAGTACTTC. This translates into CASKVEAGSFQETQYF.

The J gene is TRBJ1-5, the V gene TRBV2, with D perhaps TRBD1 (5 bases). Germline V gives CDR1 SNHLY, CDR2 FYNNEI. The CDR3 loop spans 15 amino acids. V lost 2 bases, J lost 7 bases, and 15 bases lay in between. In DNA form, the CDR3 reads TGTGCCAGCAGTGAAAGGGCAGGGCGAGGCCAGCCCCAGCATTTT. It is translated as CASSERAGRGQPQHF.

This clonotype was counted ten times or more. The chain is built from TRBV12-3 or TRBV12-4 and TRBJ2-7; 7 bases line up with TRBD1. This CDR3 comprises 14 residues. The V and J ends lost 5 bases and 3 bases, in that order; junction bases with no gene match: 7. The DNA for the CDR3 is TGTGCCAGCAGTCCTTTCGACAGGGTCTACGAGCAGTACTTC. Its translation: CASSPFDRVYEQYF.

This clonotype has a handful of counts. The chain joins TRBV9 to TRBJ2-3; no firm D call. CDR3 size: 16 residues. V was trimmed by 0 bases and J by 3 bases, leaving 14 bases between them. The germline V gene has CDR1 SGDLS and CDR2 YYNGEE. Here the CDR3 reads CASSVASSYKTDTQYF. CDR3 nucleotide sequence: TGTGCCAGCAGCGTAGCCTCCTCGTACAAGACAGATACGCAGTATTTT.

The chain is built from TRBV5-1 and TRBJ2-2; 8 nucleotides match TRBD1. This CDR3 comprises 15 residues. Germline V lookup: CDR1 SGHRS, CDR2 YFSETQ. Unmatched junction bases numbered 8, after V lost 3 bases and J lost 7 bases. CDR3 sequence (DNA): TGCGCCAGCAGCTCTGGCCCAGGGGGCATCGGGGAGCTGTTTTTT. As protein: CASSSGPGGIGELFF.

The chain links TRBV20-1 to TRBJ1-2; D not resolved. The CDR3 is made up of 12 amino acids. The germline gives CDR1 DFQATT, CDR2 SNEGSKA (reference sequence). Trimming left V 3 bases short and J 4 bases short, with 9 bases between. The CDR3 reads CSASRTIYGYTF. The DNA for the CDR3 is TGCAGTGCTAGTAGAACGATCTATGGCTACACCTTC.

The rearrangement joins TRBV27 to TRBJ2-1, with 7 bases that match TRBD2. The V gene end was trimmed by 6 bases and the J gene end by 4 bases; junction bases not matched to a gene: 18. Germline assignment: CDR1 MNHEY and CDR2 SMNVEV (reference sequence). The CDR3 has 18 amino acids. The CDR3 sequence is CASSHLRGGTGSYNEQFF. Here the CDR3 DNA reads TGTGCCAGCAGCCATTTAAGGGGAGGGACGGGGTCGTACAATGAGCAGTTCTTC.

This clonotype turned up a few times. This chain connects TRBV6-1 to TRBJ2-7; D may be TRBD1 (5 bases). The CDR3 is 14 amino acids. The germline V gene encodes CDR1 MNHNS and CDR2 SASEGT. V lost 9 bases and J 3 bases, leaving 18 bases between the germline ends. The CDR3 nucleotides read TGTGCCAGTCAACCTAGGACAACCGTCTACGAGCAGTACTTC. Translated: CASQPRTTVYEQYF.

The gene calls are TRBV7-6 and TRBJ2-3; 9 nucleotides line up with TRBD1. Germline V gene sequence: CDR1 SGHVS, CDR2 FNYEAQ. J gave up 4 bases and V 5 bases, and 13 bases lay outside the gene matches. The CDR3 covers 17 residues. The CDR3 sequence: CASSAGSGTGFADTQYF. DNA of the CDR3: TGTGCCAGCAGCGCAGGCTCCGGGACAGGGTTCGCAGATACGCAGTATTTT.

The chain uses TRBV6-5 and TRBJ2-7, with a tentative D call TRBD1 (6 bases). The ends were cut back, 4 bases at V and 1 base at J, with 14 bases in the middle. In germline, CDR1 is MNHEY, CDR2 SVGAGI. This CDR3 comprises 15 residues. The CDR3 loop is CASSCKYGQSYEQYF. Here the CDR3 DNA reads TGTGCCAGCAGTTGCAAATATGGACAGTCCTACGAGCAGTACTTC.

This clonotype was detected ten times or more. Relative to the germline gene, one junction end is altered; a read error may explain this. The V call is TRBV10-2, the J call TRBJ2-7, with unresolved D. Germline CDR1 is WSHSY and CDR2 is SAAADI. The CDR3 sequence is 11 residues long. As DNA, the CDR3 is TGTGCCAGCAGTGAAGTCTACGAGCAGTACTTC. Translation gives CASSEVYEQYF.

This clonotype has a handful of counts. The gene calls are TRBV5-5 and TRBJ2-2; 7 bases are shared with TRBD1. The CDR3 runs 17 residues. CDR1 SGHKS and CDR2 YYEKEE come from the germline V gene (reference sequence). The ends lost 3 bases at V and 4 bases at J; junction bases unmatched: 12. The DNA for the CDR3 is TGTGCCAGCAGCTCTTCTTGGACAGGAGCCAGCACCGGGGAGCTGTTTTTT. Its protein product is CASSSSWTGASTGELFF.

This clonotype was observed a handful of times. This chain joins TRBV27 and TRBJ2-7; D not certain. This CDR3 has 14 amino acids. Germline values: CDR1 MNHEY, CDR2 SMNVEV (reference sequence). Trimming cost V 2 bases and J 1 base, with 9 bases left between them. The CDR3 coding sequence is TGTGCCAGCAGTTTAGACGTTTGGTCCTACGAGCAGTACTTC. Translating it yields CASSLDVWSYEQYF.

The chain couples TRBV20-1 to TRBJ1-1; TRBD1 agrees at 8 bases. The V and J ends lost 2 bases and 1 base, in that order; junction bases with no gene match: 6. CDR1 is DFQATT, CDR2 SNEGSKA, per germline (reference sequence). The length of the CDR3 is 15 residues. In nucleotides, the CDR3 is TGCAGTGCTAGAAATTTGGACAGGGAGAACACTGAAGCTTTCTTT. Protein: CSARNLDRENTEAFF.

The chain combines TRBV6-5 with TRBJ1-4; D may be TRBD1 (6 bases). CDR1 and CDR2 (germline): MNHEY, SVGAGI. The CDR3 sequence is 13 residues long. Trimming pared 6 bases from V and 5 bases from J, leaving 10 bases between. The CDR3 bases are TGTGCCAGCAGCAGGACAGTGAATGAAAAACTGTTTTTT. Protein product: CASSRTVNEKLFF.

The CDR3 here is CASSYSVRTGAQPQHF. As DNA, the CDR3 is TGTGCCAGCAGTTATTCGGTCCGGACAGGGGCTCAGCCCCAGCATTTT. This chain connects TRBV6-2 or TRBV6-3 to TRBJ1-5, with 9 bases aligning to TRBD1. The germline V gene has CDR1 MNHEY and CDR2 SVGEGT. CDR3 length equals 16 residues. V lost 3 bases to trimming and J lost 6 bases; unmatched junction nucleotides: 9.

The rearrangement joins TRBV9 to TRBJ2-2; a weak D match, TRBD2 (5 bases). V shed 0 bases and J shed 4 bases, with 16 bases lying between them. Germline assignment: CDR1 SGDLS and CDR2 YYNGEE. The CDR3 runs to 17 residues. CDR3 in DNA: TGTGCCAGCAGCGTAGCAGTACAGCCTCGGGGCACCGGGGAGCTGTTTTTT. It codes for CASSVAVQPRGTGELFF.

This rearrangement joins TRBV12-3 or TRBV12-4 to TRBJ2-3; D not resolved. This CDR3 contains 14 residues. Trimming took 6 bases from V and 4 from J, leaving 14 bases between them. CDR3 DNA: TGTGCCAGCAGCCGAGCCGGTAAATCAGATACGCAGTATTTT. Its protein product is CASSRAGKSDTQYF.

The V gene is TRBV28, the J gene TRBJ1-5, with a weak D call TRBD1 (5 bases). This CDR3 is 14 amino acids long. V was shortened by 6 bases and J by 1 base, with 10 bases between the two germline ends. Germline V gives CDR1 MDHEN, CDR2 SYDVKM. Here the CDR3 DNA reads TGTGCCAGCAGGGGGCCTGGGAGCAATCAGCCCCAGCATTTT. It translates to CASRGPGSNQPQHF. The whole variable domain, remainder taken from reference TRBV28 and TRBJ1-5, is DVKVTQSSRYLVKRTGEKVFLECVQDMDHENMFWYRQDPGLGLRLIYFSYDVKMKEKGDIPEGYSVSREKKERFSLILESASTNQTSMYLCASRGPGSNQPQHFGDGTRLSIL.

V gene TRBV10-3 combines with J gene TRBJ2-2, with 8 bases fitting TRBD2. The trim removed 4 bases at V and 4 bases at J, leaving 11 bases unmatched. The CDR3 length is 17 residues. Looked up from germline, CDR1 is ENHRY and CDR2 is SYGVKD. For the CDR3, the DNA is TGTGCCATCAGTGGTCGGTCGGGAGGGTCCCCCACCGGGGAGCTGTTTTTT. Translation: CAISGRSGGSPTGELFF.

This clonotype was seen more than once but under ten times. The rearrangement joins TRBV7-8 to TRBJ1-4; 10 nucleotides agree with TRBD1. Trimming removed 3 bases from V and 5 bases from J; junction bases left unmatched: 9. CDR3 length equals 17 residues. Germline values: CDR1 SGHVS, CDR2 FQNEAQ. The CDR3 DNA reads as TGTGCCAGCAGCTTGGGGACAGGGGCAAGGTGGAATGAAAAACTGTTTTTT. It encodes CASSLGTGARWNEKLFF.

This clonotype was seen a handful of times. The chain combines TRBV18 with TRBJ2-1; 10 positions agree with TRBD1. CDR1 is KGHSH and CDR2 is LQKENI in the germline V gene. This CDR3 contains 15 residues. The J segment lost 7 bases and the V segment lost 1 base, leaving 4 bases of the junction unmatched. The DNA for the CDR3 is TGTGCCAGCTCACCACGACAGGGGGCGGGAAATGAGCAGTTCTTC. Its translation is CASSPRQGAGNEQFF.

The chain recombines TRBV5-6 with TRBJ2-2, with 10 positions matching TRBD2. This CDR3 has 14 residues. In germline, CDR1 is SGHDT, CDR2 YYEEEE. J lost 5 bases, V lost 6 bases, and 4 bases had no gene match. The CDR3 DNA reads TGTGCCAGCACCGAGACTAGCGGGACCGGGGAGCTGTTTTTT. Protein product: CASTETSGTGELFF.

This clonotype was found a few times. Written as DNA, the CDR3 is TGTGCCAGCAGCTTAGTCGGGACATTCCCTGAAGCTTTCTTT. Translation gives CASSLVGTFPEAFF. V is TRBV7-2 and J is TRBJ1-1, with D tentatively TRBD1 (6 bases). The CDR3 runs 14 residues. CDR1 and CDR2 (germline): SGHTA, FQGNSA. V was shortened by 1 base and J by 6 bases, with 12 bases between the two germline ends.